These 13 T cell receptor beta chains were all obtained from the same sample, sequenced in a study of blood T cell repertoires in COVID-19. Profiling relied on immunoSEQ multiplex PCR, and the TCRdb table lists in-frame clones only, not all of them. The repertoire holds approximately 130,000 clones, with roughly 87% as singletons. The sequenced sample was PBMCs or T cells enriched from blood (not recorded which). All receptors come from a man younger than 45 who had recovered from COVID-19.

The chain combines TRBV5-1 with TRBJ2-7; TRBD1 matches at 11 bases. The CDR3 contains 16 residues. Germline V gene sequence: CDR1 SGHRS, CDR2 YFSETQ. Trimming took 1 base from V and 3 from J; bases not matched to a gene: 6. The CDR3 DNA is TGCGCCAGCAGCTTGAGTCCCGGGACAGGGGGCTACGAGCAGTACTTC. It codes for CASSLSPGTGGYEQYF.

This clone was seen more than once but under ten times. J is TRBJ1-1 and V is TRBV5-1; 8 bases fit TRBD1. The CDR3 contains 14 residues. The ends lost 0 bases at V and 4 bases at J; junction bases unmatched: 2. Per the germline V gene, CDR1 is SGHRS and CDR2 is YFSETQ. The CDR3 DNA follows: TGCGCCAGCAGCTTGGCAGGGGGCGGCACTGAAGCTTTCTTT. The encoded protein is CASSLAGGGTEAFF.

This clone was counted between two and nine times. The chain employs TRBV6-4 and TRBJ2-2, with 9 bases fitting TRBD2. The trim removed 6 bases at V and 6 bases at J, leaving 2 bases unmatched. Per the germline V gene, CDR1 is MRHNA and CDR2 is SNTAGT. This CDR3 comprises 13 residues. CDR3 DNA: TGTGCCAGCAGCGAGCGGGAGGCCGGGGAGCTGTTTTTT. Translation gives CASSEREAGELFF.

CDR3 region: CASSEALGGQGPLHF. For the CDR3, the DNA is TGTGCCAGCAGTGAAGCGCTTGGAGGGCAAGGACCCCTCCACTTT. V usage is TRBV6-1 and J usage is TRBJ1-6, with unresolved D. V was trimmed by 0 bases and J by 12 bases, leaving 15 bases between them. Germline V gives CDR1 MNHNS, CDR2 SASEGT. This CDR3 comprises 15 residues.

The chain recombines TRBV29-1 with TRBJ2-7; 8 bases agree with TRBD1. The trim removed 7 bases at V and 1 base at J, leaving 6 bases unmatched. The CDR3 loop spans 13 amino acids. The germline CDR1 and CDR2 sequences are SQVTM and ANQGSEA. In DNA form, the CDR3 reads TGCAGCGCGCGACAGGGGCCTTCCTACGAGCAGTACTTC. This codes for CSARQGPSYEQYF.

The chain combines TRBV2 with TRBJ1-1, with TRBD1 identical over 11 bases. With 3 bases clipped from V and 4 bases from J, the junction kept 7 bases outside the gene matches. From germline, CDR1 is SNHLY and CDR2 FYNNEI. The CDR3 covers 16 residues. As DNA, the CDR3 is TGTGCCAGCAGTGAGAATCGGGACAGGGGGGTCACTGAAGCTTTCTTT. Amino acids: CASSENRDRGVTEAFF.

The chain has TRBV30 and TRBJ1-3, with 9 bases lining up with TRBD1. The V gene's germline CDR1 is GTSNPN and CDR2 SVGIG (reference sequence). V trimming: 0 bases; J trimming: 5 bases; junction bases outside the gene matches: 11. CDR3 size: 17 residues. CDR3 sequence: CAWSVVAGTGLRNTIYF. CDR3 in DNA: TGTGCCTGGAGTGTAGTGGCTGGGACAGGGTTAAGAAACACCATATATTTT.

This clone has a handful of counts. In the same sample, other DNA sequences code for this CDR3. The rearrangement uses TRBV6-4 and TRBJ2-1; TRBD2 matches 9 bases. The V gene end was trimmed by 0 bases and the J gene end by 3 bases; junction bases not matched to a gene: 0. CDR1 is MRHNA, CDR2 SNTAGT, per germline. There are 15 residues in the CDR3. The CDR3 region is CASSDSSGSYNEQFF. CDR3 nucleotide sequence: TGTGCCAGCAGTGACTCTAGCGGGAGCTACAATGAGCAGTTCTTC.

This chain links TRBV4-2 with TRBJ1-2; D gene unclear. V shed 0 bases and J shed 5 bases, with 4 bases lying between them. The CDR3 loop spans 12 amino acids. Germline CDR1 is LGHNA and CDR2 is YNFKEQ. The CDR3 DNA follows: TGTGCCAGCAGCCAAGATCAGTATGGCTACACCTTC. Translation: CASSQDQYGYTF.

The chain recombines TRBV10-3 with TRBJ2-7, with 10 bases identical to TRBD2. Germline V gene sequence: CDR1 ENHRY, CDR2 SYGVKD. The CDR3 is 15 amino acids. J was trimmed by 3 bases and V by 3 bases; bases with no gene match: 5. The CDR3 DNA reads TGTGCCATCAGTGACCGAGCGGGGGGGCTCTACGAGCAGTACGTC. This gives the protein CAISDRAGGLYEQYV.

V gene TRBV3-1 (or the pseudogene TRBV3-2) combines with J gene TRBJ1-1; 7 bases agree with TRBD1. This CDR3 is built from 16 residues. The trim removed 4 bases at V and 1 base at J, leaving 9 bases unmatched. Germline assignment: CDR1 LGHDT and CDR2 YNNKEL (reference sequence). The CDR3 DNA reads TGTGCCAGCAGCCCGCTTGCCTGGACAGGGAACACTGAAGCTTTCTTT. This sequence encodes CASSPLAWTGNTEAFF.

The J gene is TRBJ1-2, the V gene TRBV7-3, with D perhaps matching TRBD1 (5 bases). This CDR3 is 15 amino acids long. Germline V CDR1 and CDR2: SGHTA, FQGTGA. V gave up 1 base and J gave up 6 bases, with 15 bases separating them. The CDR3 sequence is CASSLNQGGIDGYTF. CDR3 sequence (DNA): TGTGCCAGCAGCTTAAATCAGGGTGGGATAGATGGCTACACCTTC.

The chain carries TRBV19 and TRBJ1-2; D is unclear. Trimming took 4 bases from V and 8 from J, leaving 23 bases between them. The germline gives CDR1 LNHDA, CDR2 SQIVND (reference sequence). The CDR3 extends over 16 amino acids. The CDR3 DNA follows: TGTGCCAGTAGTACCACTGGAACGCAAGCGCAACTGGGCTACACCTTC. Its translation: CASSTTGTQAQLGYTF. Filled out from reference TRBV19 and TRBJ1-2, the complete variable domain reads DGGITQSPKYLFRKEGQNVTLSCEQNLNHDAMYWYRQDPGQGLRLIYYSQIVNDFQKGDIAEGYSVSREKKESFPLTVTSAQKNPTAFYLCASSTTGTQAQLGYTFGSGTRLTVV.